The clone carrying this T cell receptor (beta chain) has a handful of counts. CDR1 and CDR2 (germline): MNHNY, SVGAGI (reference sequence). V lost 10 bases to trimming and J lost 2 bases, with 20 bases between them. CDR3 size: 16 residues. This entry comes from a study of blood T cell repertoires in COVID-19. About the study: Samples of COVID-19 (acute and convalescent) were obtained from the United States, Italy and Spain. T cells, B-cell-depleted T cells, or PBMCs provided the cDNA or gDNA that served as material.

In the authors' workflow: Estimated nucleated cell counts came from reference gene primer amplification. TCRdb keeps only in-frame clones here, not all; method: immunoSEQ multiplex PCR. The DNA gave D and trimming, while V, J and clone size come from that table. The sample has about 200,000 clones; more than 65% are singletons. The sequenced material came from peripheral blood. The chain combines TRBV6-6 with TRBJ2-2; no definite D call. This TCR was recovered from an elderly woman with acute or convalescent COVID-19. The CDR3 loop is CATPKEQPLNTGELFF. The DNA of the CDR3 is TGTGCCACCCCAAAGGAACAGCCTCTTAACACCGGGGAGCTGTTTTTT.